This record concerns one TCR beta chain sequence. The entry originates in a study of CD8 T cells in Susac syndrome. An input of about 0.45 to 1 ug of RNA was subjected to reverse transcription using random hexamers. The amplification used immunoSEQ multiplex PCR on TCR beta CDR3; it spanned 54 Vbeta and 13 Jbeta. TCRdb independently ran MiXCR on the immunoSEQ multiplex PCR reads; one entry per CDR3 protein. The table has a few hundred thousand distinct CDR3 sequences, about 94% seen once. TEMRA cells were enriched by FACS, while CD8+ and CD4+ T cells were obtained through a negative isolation that was performed magnetically. What was sequenced was CD4+ T cells from PBMCs. The receptor was isolated from a human donor with Susac syndrome.

The CDR3 region is CASSLGQGALSNQPQHF. The CDR3 region has the DNA TGTGCCAGCAGTTTAGGGCAGGGGGCACTTAGCAATCAGCCCCAGCATTTT. The chain joins TRBV12-3 or TRBV12-4 to TRBJ1-5; 8 positions agree with TRBD1. J gave up 0 bases and V 1 base, and 5 bases lay outside the gene matches. This CDR3 contains 17 residues.